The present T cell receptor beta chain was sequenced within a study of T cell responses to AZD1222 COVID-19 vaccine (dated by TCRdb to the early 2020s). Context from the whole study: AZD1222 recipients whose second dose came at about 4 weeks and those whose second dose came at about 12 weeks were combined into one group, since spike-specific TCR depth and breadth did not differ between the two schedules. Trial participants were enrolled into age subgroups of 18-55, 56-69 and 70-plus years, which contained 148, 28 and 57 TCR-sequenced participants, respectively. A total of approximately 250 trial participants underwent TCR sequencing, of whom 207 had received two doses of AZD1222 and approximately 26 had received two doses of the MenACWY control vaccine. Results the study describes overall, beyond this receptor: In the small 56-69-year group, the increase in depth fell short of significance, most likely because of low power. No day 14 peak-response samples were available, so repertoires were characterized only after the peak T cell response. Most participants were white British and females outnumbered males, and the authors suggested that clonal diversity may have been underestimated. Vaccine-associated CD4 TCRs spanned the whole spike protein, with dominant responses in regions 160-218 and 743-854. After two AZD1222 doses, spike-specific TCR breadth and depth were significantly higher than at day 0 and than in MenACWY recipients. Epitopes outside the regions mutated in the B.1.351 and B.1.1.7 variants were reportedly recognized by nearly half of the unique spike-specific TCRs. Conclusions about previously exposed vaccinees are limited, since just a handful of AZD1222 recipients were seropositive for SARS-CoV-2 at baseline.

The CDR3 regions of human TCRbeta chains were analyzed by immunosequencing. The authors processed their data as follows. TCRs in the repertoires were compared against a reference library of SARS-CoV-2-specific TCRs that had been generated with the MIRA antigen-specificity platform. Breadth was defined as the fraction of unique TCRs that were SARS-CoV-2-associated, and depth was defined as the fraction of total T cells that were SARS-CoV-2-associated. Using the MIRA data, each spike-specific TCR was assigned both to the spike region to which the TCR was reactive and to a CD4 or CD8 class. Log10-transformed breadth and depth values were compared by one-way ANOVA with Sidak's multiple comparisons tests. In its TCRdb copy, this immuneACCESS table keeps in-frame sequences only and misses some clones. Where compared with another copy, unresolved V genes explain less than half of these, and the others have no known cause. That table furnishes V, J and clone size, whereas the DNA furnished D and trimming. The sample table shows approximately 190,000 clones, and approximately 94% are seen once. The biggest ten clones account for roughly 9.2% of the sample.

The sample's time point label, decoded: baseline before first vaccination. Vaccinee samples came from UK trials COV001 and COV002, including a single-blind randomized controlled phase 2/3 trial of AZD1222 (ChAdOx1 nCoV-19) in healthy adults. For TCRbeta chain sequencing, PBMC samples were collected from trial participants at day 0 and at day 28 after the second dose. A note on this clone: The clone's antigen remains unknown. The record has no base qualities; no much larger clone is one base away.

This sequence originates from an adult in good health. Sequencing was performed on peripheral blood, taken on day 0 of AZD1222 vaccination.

The nucleotides read TGTGCCAGCAGCCCCACAACCCGAAGCACAGATACGCAGTATTTT. Translation gives CASSPTTRSTDTQYF. The chain joins TRBV6-5 to TRBJ2-3; a confident D gene designation cannot be given. The germline V gene specifies MNHEY as CDR1 and SVGAGI as CDR2. From its cysteine to its phenylalanine, the CDR3 spans 15 amino acids. The retained sequence is limited to the CDR3, 45 bases, with the frame set at the first base. V loses 6 bases of germline sequence and J loses 0 bases, and the interval between the two ends is 13 bases.